This TCR beta chain was recorded in a study of cytomegalovirus exposure and HLA in healthy donors. The overall study: The study placed 70% to 90% of its 398 genotyped donors in the Caucasian-associated ancestry cluster. Study-level results: The only immune exposure information that was available was CMV serostatus. Common viral pathogens (according to a later analysis) appeared linked to several of the most significant clusters.

A word on this clone: Antigen: not known.

PCR used 60 Vbeta primers and 13 Jbeta primers. Sequenced by immunoSEQ multiplex PCR; TCRdb stores in-frame clones only, minus some. The data show more than 200,000 clones, approximately 87% seen once. Donors showed nominal health when sampled, although they likely had unrecorded immune exposures. This CDR3 contains 13 residues. V lost 4 bases to trimming and J lost 0 bases, with 6 bases between them. The germline CDR1 and CDR2 sequences are SGHVS and FQNEAQ. The V gene is TRBV7-8, the J gene TRBJ2-5; D uncertain. The sample was PBMCs. The clonotype originates from a human donor in good health. CDR3 sequence: CASSSVNQETQYF. The CDR3 DNA reads TGTGCCAGCAGCTCCGTAAACCAAGAGACCCAGTACTTC.